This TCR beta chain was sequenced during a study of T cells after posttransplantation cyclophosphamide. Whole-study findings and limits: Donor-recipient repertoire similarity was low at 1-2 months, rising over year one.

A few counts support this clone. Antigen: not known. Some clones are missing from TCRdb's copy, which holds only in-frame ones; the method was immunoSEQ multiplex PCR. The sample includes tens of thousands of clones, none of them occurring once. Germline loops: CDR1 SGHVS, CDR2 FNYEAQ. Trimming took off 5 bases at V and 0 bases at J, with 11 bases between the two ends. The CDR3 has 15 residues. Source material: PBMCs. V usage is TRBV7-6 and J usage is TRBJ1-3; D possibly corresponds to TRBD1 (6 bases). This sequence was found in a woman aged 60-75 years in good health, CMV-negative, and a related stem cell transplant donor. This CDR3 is CASSPGQFSGNTIYF. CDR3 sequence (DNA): TGTGCCAGCAGCCCGGGACAATTCTCTGGAAACACCATATATTTT.